The following is a TCR beta chain sequence with its context. This clone was recorded a few times. What antigen it recognizes has not been identified. Base qualities were left out, and no much larger clone turns up one base away. V and J lose 0 bases and 4 bases, and a span of 19 bases separates them. From its cysteine to its phenylalanine, the CDR3 spans 18 amino acids. The DNA shown is the 54-base CDR3, in frame from base 1. From the germline V gene, CDR1 is LGHNT and CDR2 is FRNRAP. TCR-beta CDR3 regions were amplified from genomic DNA with the immunoSEQ hsTCRB Kit using multiplexed V- and J-gene primers. Unique DNA barcodes were added in a second PCR, and samples were pooled together with a negative and a positive control. An Illumina MiSeq running a 150-cycle paired-end protocol was used to sequence the pooled TCR-beta libraries. The authors' analysis ran thus. Adaptive Biotechnologies processed the raw sequencing data and produced a report containing normalized, annotated TCR-beta repertoires. To compute T-cell density, TCR-beta templates were normalized to usable DNA, with usable DNA estimated through amplification of housekeeping genes. Clonality was defined as 1 minus Pielou's evenness, while richness was a count of unique rearrangements. TCRdb took this table from immuneACCESS and kept in-frame rearrangements with V and J called. Such tables lack part of the clones; where checked against another copy, unresolved V genes explain under half of the gap, and the rest is unexplained. That table gives V, J and clone size, and the DNA gave D and trimming. The sample has 7,500 or so clones on record, 80% to 90% of them singletons. Clones ranked in the top ten supply about 5% of the sample.

These data are taken from a study of T cells and copy number aberrations in small-cell lung cancer (dated by TCRdb to about 2021). Some background on the complete study: To relate T cell metrics to mutations and copy number aberrations, the same tumor regions underwent both TCR repertoire sequencing and whole-exome sequencing. Tumor TCR data existed for some 17 patients, and 11 to 15 patients had TCR data from both tumor tissue and normal tissue. Study-wide findings and limitations: All specimens were formalin-fixed paraffin-embedded tissue, which is known to introduce sequencing artifacts. The study was limited by a small sample size because surgical resection is uncommon in small-cell lung cancer, and the findings require validation. Compared with adjacent lung tissue, tumors showed lower T-cell density, richness and clonality, although the density difference was not significant.

Donors were patients with limited-stage small-cell lung cancer who underwent surgical resection in Hangzhou, China, between about 2007 and 2020. All donors were treated with upfront surgery without preoperative chemotherapy or radiotherapy, and immunotherapy was not given to any donor before or after surgery. In the sequenced cohort of under 25 patients, every patient was either a smoker or a heavy second-hand smoker. Adjacent normal lung was collected at least 2 cm from the tumor margin and was confirmed morphologically free of malignant cells by two pathologists. To characterize heterogeneity of the T cell repertoire, the study applied multi-region TCR-beta sequencing to resected limited-stage small-cell lung cancers and to tumor-adjacent lung tissue. Genomic DNA was extracted from FFPE tissue using the AllPrep DNA/RNA FFPE Kit (Qiagen).

This TCR was sampled from a woman in her fifties or sixties with small cell lung cancer. The source material was normal tissue next to the tumor. The chain is encoded by TRBV12-5 joined to TRBJ2-1, with no reliable assignment of the D segment. The DNA sequence is TGTGCTAGTGGTTTGGTAATGTTAGTGACAAATTTATACAATGAGCAGTTCTTC. This sequence encodes CASGLVMLVTNLYNEQFF.